The rows below give T cell receptor beta chains drawn from one sample of a study of blood T cell repertoires in COVID-19. The protocol was immunoSEQ multiplex PCR, while the TCRdb copy is restricted to in-frame clones and leaves out a portion. The data contain 450,000 or so clones, around 91% of them singletons. Sequencing was performed on PBMCs or T cells enriched from blood (not recorded which). The receptors come from a man aged 18 to 30 who had recovered from COVID-19. CDR3s include the opening cysteine and the closing phenylalanine or tryptophan. Fields, in order: V gene, clone size, J gene, D gene, CDR3 protein, CDR3 DNA. A D gene is named only where the DNA matches it firmly. Size values are once, few and many counts, or a class for expanded clones, and some rows have none.

TRBV28	NA	TRBJ2-7	NA	CASNLSGRPGLREQYF	TGTGCCAGCAACCTATCTGGACGTCCAGGGCTCCGCGAGCAGTACTTC
TRBV7-8	once	TRBJ2-1	TRBD1	CASSFSTGQKNEQFF	TGTGCCAGCAGCTTTTCGACGGGACAGAAGAATGAGCAGTTCTTC
TRBV2	NA	TRBJ2-7	TRBD1	CASSEIWTGSSYEQYF	TGTGCCAGCAGTGAAATCTGGACAGGGAGCTCCTACGAGCAGTACTTC
TRBV11-2	NA	TRBJ1-1	NA	CASSLGEGGLLAEAFF	TGTGCCAGCAGCTTAGGGGAGGGGGGCCTCCTGGCTGAAGCTTTCTTT
TRBV5-5	NA	TRBJ2-1	TRBD2	CASSELAGSSISEQFF	TGTGCCAGCAGCGAACTAGCGGGGTCCAGCATTAGTGAGCAGTTCTTC
TRBV11-2	NA	TRBJ2-7	NA	CASSLAGSYEQYF	TGTGCCAGCAGCTTGGCTGGCTCCTACGAGCAGTACTTC
TRBV3-1/TRBV3-2	once	TRBJ2-7	TRBD1	CASSHLRTGMAYEQYF	TGTGCCAGCAGCCACCTACGGACAGGGATGGCATACGAGCAGTACTTC
TRBV3-1/TRBV3-2	once	TRBJ1-2	TRBD1	CASSHDRGGNYGYTF	TGTGCCAGCAGCCATGACAGGGGCGGGAACTATGGCTACACCTTC
TRBV27	NA	TRBJ1-1	NA	CAVGGAGWGTEAFF	TGTGCCGTAGGCGGGGCAGGGTGGGGCACTGAAGCTTTCTTT
TRBV19	once	TRBJ1-5	TRBD1	CASRPGTGPGSNQPQHF	TGTGCCAGTAGACCCGGGACAGGGCCAGGAAGCAATCAGCCCCAGCATTTT
TRBV7-3	NA	TRBJ1-2	TRBD1	CASSPDREGGYTF	TGTGCCAGCAGCCCGGACAGGGAGGGCGGCTACACCTTC
TRBV6-5	NA	TRBJ1-6	TRBD1	CASSYSPGGLNSPLHF	TGTGCCAGCAGTTACTCCCCAGGGGGTTTGAATTCACCCCTCCACTTT
TRBV11-3	NA	TRBJ1-1	NA	CASSLAEQNTEAFF	TGTGCCAGCAGCTTGGCAGAACAGAACACTGAAGCTTTCTTT
TRBV2	NA	TRBJ2-7	NA	CASSERRDYEQYF	TGTGCCAGCAGTGAGCGGAGGGATTACGAGCAGTACTTC
TRBV9	NA	TRBJ2-1	NA	CASSVGGAAPYNEQFF	TGTGCCAGCAGCGTAGGCGGGGCCGCACCCTACAATGAGCAGTTCTTC
TRBV19	once	TRBJ2-5	TRBD1	CASRGQGKGQETQYF	TGTGCCAGTAGGGGACAGGGGAAAGGCCAAGAGACCCAGTACTTC
TRBV6-4	NA	TRBJ2-7	NA	CASTLGDDGYEQYF	TGTGCCAGCACCCTCGGAGATGATGGATACGAGCAGTACTTC
TRBV3-1/TRBV3-2	NA	TRBJ2-1	NA	CASSPQPGKYNEQFF	TGTGCCAGCAGCCCTCAACCCGGGAAATACAATGAGCAGTTCTTC
TRBV11-3	NA	TRBJ2-5	TRBD1	CASSTRTGQETQYF	TGTGCCAGCAGCACCCGGACAGGACAAGAGACCCAGTACTTC
TRBV5-4	NA	TRBJ2-5	TRBD2	CASSPGGLVPETQYF	TGTGCCAGCAGCCCGGGGGGACTAGTCCCAGAGACCCAGTACTTC
TRBV6-1	NA	TRBJ2-4	NA	CASSEWDSAKNIQYF	TGTGCCAGCAGTGAATGGGACTCAGCCAAAAACATTCAGTACTTC
TRBV29-1	few	TRBJ1-1	NA	CSAWGSMNTEAFF	TGCAGCGCCTGGGGCAGCATGAACACTGAAGCTTTCTTT
TRBV27	NA	TRBJ2-7	TRBD1	CASSRMGQGRDEQYF	TGTGCCAGCAGTCGCATGGGACAGGGGCGAGACGAGCAGTACTTC
TRBV5-1	NA	TRBJ2-2	TRBD1	CASSLSGTGVTGELFF	TGCGCCAGCAGCTTATCCGGGACAGGGGTCACCGGGGAGCTGTTTTTT
TRBV30	NA	TRBJ1-2	NA	CAWSVRRNYGYTF	TGTGCCTGGAGTGTACGGCGGAACTATGGCTACACCTTC
TRBV20-1	once	TRBJ2-7	TRBD1	CSASPGGAYEQYF	TGCAGTGCTAGTCCAGGGGGCGCCTACGAGCAGTACTTC
TRBV30	NA	TRBJ2-7	TRBD2	CAWSVLAGYEQYF	TGTGCCTGGAGTGTACTAGCGGGGTACGAGCAGTACTTC
TRBV30	NA	TRBJ2-1	TRBD2	CAWSVLASGVNEQFF	TGTGCCTGGAGTGTACTGGCTAGCGGGGTCAATGAGCAGTTCTTC
TRBV10-3	NA	TRBJ1-2	TRBD1	CAISSDRVGYTF	TGTGCCATCAGCTCGGACAGGGTGGGCTACACCTTC
TRBV19	NA	TRBJ1-5	TRBD1	CASTRNQGANQPQHF	TGTGCCAGTACCCGAAACCAGGGGGCTAATCAGCCCCAGCATTTT
TRBV5-4	NA	TRBJ1-6	NA	CAWSGSYNSPLHF	TGCGCCTGGAGTGGCTCCTATAATTCACCCCTCCACTTT
TRBV5-4	NA	TRBJ2-4	NA	CASSTTGGLAKNIQYF	TGTGCCAGCAGCACGACTGGGGGCCTGGCCAAAAACATTCAGTACTTC
TRBV28	NA	TRBJ2-1	NA	CASSFLEGNNNEQFF	TGTGCCAGCAGTTTCCTGGAGGGGAACAACAATGAGCAGTTCTTC